A single sample gave rise to the 2 T cell receptor beta chains below, sequenced in a study of T cells in Graves' hyperthyroidism and ophthalmopathy. Amplification of TCR beta CDR3 regions used RNA as the template. The primer set for the first-round RT-PCR of the TCR CDR3 was HTBI. From the multiplex PCR reads, TCRdb called clonotypes with MiXCR, one entry per CDR3 protein. The table includes 280,000 or so distinct CDR3 sequences, over 12% detected once. The sample taken for sequencing was blood. These receptors all stem from a woman aged 50 to 60 with Graves' hyperthyroidism that later progressed to Graves' ophthalmopathy.

There are many counts of this clonotype. CDR3 nucleotide sequence: TGTGCTAGTGCCTCCCCGGGGGGGCTCTGGGATGAGCAGTTCTTC. Translation gives CASASPGGLWDEQFF. This chain links TRBV12-5 with TRBJ2-1; 8 nucleotides match TRBD2. Germline V gives CDR1 LGHNT, CDR2 FRNRAP. The CDR3 has 15 amino acids. With 7 bases clipped from V and 8 bases from J, the junction kept 13 bases outside the gene matches. The full variable domain, rest sourced from reference TRBV12-5 and TRBJ2-1, is DARVTQTPRHKVTEMGQEVTMRCQPILGHNTVFWYRQTMMQGLELLAYFRNRAPLDDSGMPKDRFSAEMPDATLATLKIQPSEPRDSAVYFCASASPGGLWDEQFFGPGTRLTVL.

This clonotype was seen many times. The rearrangement uses TRBV27 and TRBJ2-6; D is undetermined. This CDR3 comprises 17 residues. Deletions cut 0 bases from V and 2 bases from J, with 11 bases between. CDR1 and CDR2 from the germline V gene are MNHEY and SMNVEV (reference sequence). The CDR3 nucleotides are TGTGCCAGCAGTTTATCCTTGTGGGCGGCTGGGGCCAACGTCCTGACTTTC. It codes for CASSLSLWAAGANVLTF.